A single sample gave rise to the 21 T cell receptor beta chains below, sequenced in a study of T cell changes during pregnancy in multiple sclerosis. Profiling relied on immunoSEQ multiplex PCR, and the TCRdb table lists in-frame clones only, not all of them. In the table there are roughly 80,000 clones, 92% of which are singletons. The sequences come from peripheral blood, collected before pregnancy. These receptors originate from a female donor with multiple sclerosis, enrolled in a pregnancy study.

This clone was seen more than once but under ten times. This chain links TRBV19 with TRBJ2-5; 9 bases agree with TRBD2. Germline assignment: CDR1 LNHDA and CDR2 SQIVND (reference sequence). V was pared by 4 bases and J by 7 bases, with 13 bases of the junction left unmatched. The CDR3 is 16 amino acids. The CDR3: CASSTASGTSTWTQYF. The CDR3 region has the DNA TGTGCCAGTAGTACGGCTAGCGGGACAAGTACCTGGACCCAGTACTTC.

The rearrangement links TRBV5-6 to TRBJ2-3; the D is unclear. The CDR3 contains 15 residues. Deletions cut 3 bases from V and 0 bases from J, with 11 bases between. Germline loops: CDR1 SGHDT, CDR2 YYEEEE. CDR3 region: CASSSPVTSTDTQYF. The CDR3 nucleotides read TGTGCCAGCAGCTCCCCAGTGACTAGCACAGATACGCAGTATTTT.

This chain links TRBV9 with TRBJ2-5; D gene unclear. The length of the CDR3 is 15 residues. Trimming took 0 bases from V and 5 from J, leaving 14 bases between them. Germline CDR1 is SGDLS and CDR2 is YYNGEE. The CDR3 nucleotides are TGTGCCAGCAGCGTAGTTGGGTCACAGACGGAGACCCAGTACTTC. It translates to CASSVVGSQTETQYF.

This chain uses TRBV27 with TRBJ1-5; tentatively, D is TRBD1 (5 bases). CDR3 length: 14 residues. CDR1 and CDR2 from the germline V gene are MNHEY and SMNVEV (reference sequence). V lost 3 bases and J 0 bases, leaving 6 bases between the germline ends. The CDR3 DNA sequence: TGTGCCAGCAGTTTTACAGGTAGCAATCAGCCCCAGCATTTT. Translation gives CASSFTGSNQPQHF.

The chain uses TRBV11-2 and TRBJ1-2; 10 nucleotides align to TRBD1. V was clipped by 5 bases and J by 6 bases; unmatched bases: 6. The CDR3 extends over 14 amino acids. The V gene's germline CDR1 is SGHAT and CDR2 FQNNGV. The CDR3 protein is CASSRDRGPHGYTF. CDR3 nucleotides: TGTGCCAGCAGCCGCGACAGGGGGCCACATGGCTACACCTTC.

The genes are TRBV2 and TRBJ1-4; TRBD1 matches at 9 bases. The CDR3 spans 14 residues. In germline, CDR1 is SNHLY, CDR2 FYNNEI. Trimming removed 8 bases from V and 7 bases from J; junction bases left unmatched: 8. CDR3 protein: CASGRDRALEKLFF. CDR3 nucleotides: TGTGCCAGCGGAAGGGACAGGGCTCTTGAAAAACTGTTTTTT.

This chain joins TRBV7-2 and TRBJ1-1, with D tentatively TRBD1 (6 bases). Germline CDR1 and CDR2: SGHTA and FQGNSA. The CDR3 contains 13 residues. The V end lost 5 bases, the J end lost 2 bases, and 9 bases lay between the germline ends. CDR3 sequence (DNA): TGTGCCAGCAGCCAGGGGAGAAACACTGAAGCTTTCTTT. Residues: CASSQGRNTEAFF.

The V and J genes are TRBV14 and TRBJ1-1; D remains ambiguous. Trimming pared 2 bases from V and 0 bases from J, leaving 7 bases between. CDR3 length: 14 residues. Germline V gene lookup returns CDR1 SGHDN and CDR2 FVKESK. The CDR3 region is CASSQTILNTEAFF. The CDR3 nucleotides read TGTGCCAGCAGCCAAACAATACTGAACACTGAAGCTTTCTTT.

The chain combines TRBV28 with TRBJ1-5; tentative D call: TRBD1 (5 bases). The germline CDR1 and CDR2 sequences are MDHEN and SYDVKM. Trimming cost V 6 bases and J 5 bases, with 17 bases left between them. This CDR3 contains 15 residues. CDR3: CASSPRGGEDQPQHF. CDR3 nucleotide sequence: TGTGCCAGCAGCCCACGGGGAGGGGAGGATCAGCCCCAGCATTTT.

A few counts support this clone. This chain connects TRBV19 to TRBJ1-2; TRBD1 is a possible D gene (5 bases). The CDR3 spans 14 residues. Trimming pared 2 bases from V and 4 bases from J, leaving 11 bases between. Looked up from germline, CDR1 is LNHDA and CDR2 is SQIVND (reference sequence). The CDR3 DNA reads TGTGCCAGTAGTATACGGGGGGTCAGCTATGGCTACACCTTC. Encoded protein: CASSIRGVSYGYTF.

This clone was detected once. The chain uses TRBV7-2 and TRBJ2-7; 12 bases line up with TRBD1. The CDR3 loop spans 19 amino acids. Germline CDR1 reads SGHTA; CDR2 reads FQGNSA. With 0 bases clipped from V and 7 bases from J, the junction kept 16 bases outside the gene matches. The CDR3: CASSLALSGTGGGGLEQYF. The DNA for the CDR3 is TGTGCCAGCAGCTTAGCATTATCGGGGACAGGGGGCGGTGGTTTAGAGCAGTACTTC.

The chain combines TRBV11-1 with TRBJ2-5; TRBD1 matches at 9 bases. The V gene's germline CDR1 is SGHAT and CDR2 FQDESV (reference sequence). V lost 6 bases to trimming and J lost 3 bases; unmatched junction nucleotides: 8. This CDR3 has 15 residues. The CDR3 loop is CASRTGQGPKETQYF. The CDR3 bases are TGTGCCAGCAGGACAGGACAGGGGCCAAAAGAGACCCAGTACTTC.

The genes are TRBV4-1 and TRBJ2-7; TRBD2 matches 8 bases. V was clipped by 1 base and J by 0 bases; unmatched bases: 2. The CDR3 consists of 15 residues. From germline, CDR1 is MGHRA and CDR2 YSYEKL. The CDR3 reads CASSQVGGVSYEQYF. The CDR3 coding sequence is TGCGCCAGCAGCCAAGTCGGGGGGGTCTCCTACGAGCAGTACTTC.

The chain recombines TRBV5-1 with TRBJ2-1; D perhaps matches TRBD2 (7 bases). CDR1 SGHRS and CDR2 YFSETQ come from the germline V gene. This CDR3 is 14 amino acids long. Trimming pared 4 bases from V and 7 bases from J, leaving 15 bases between. The CDR3 loop is CASSVGGLGNEQFF. CDR3 in DNA: TGCGCCAGCAGCGTGGGGGGGCTCGGTAATGAGCAGTTCTTC. Full variable domain (rest looked up from reference TRBV5-1 and TRBJ2-1): KAGVTQTPRYLIKTRGQQVTLSCSPISGHRSVSWYQQTPGQGLQFLFEYFSETQRNKGNFPGRFSGRQFSNSRSEMNVSTLELGDSALYLCASSVGGLGNEQFFGPGTRLTVL.

V usage is TRBV18 and J usage is TRBJ2-5; D is undetermined. The CDR3 loop spans 13 amino acids. The V and J ends lost 2 bases and 4 bases respectively, with 8 bases between them. Germline assignment: CDR1 KGHSH and CDR2 LQKENI. The CDR3 DNA reads as TGTGCCAGCTCACCATACCAGGTAGAGACCCAGTACTTC. Protein: CASSPYQVETQYF.

The V gene is TRBV6-1, the J gene TRBJ1-1, with TRBD1 as a possible D gene (5 bases). Germline loops: CDR1 MNHNS, CDR2 SASEGT. The CDR3 consists of 12 residues. Between the trimmed V and J ends, which lost 8 bases and 5 bases, there was a span of 12 bases. CDR3 protein: CASLQGGTEAFF. DNA of the CDR3: TGTGCCAGCCTCCAGGGAGGGACTGAAGCTTTCTTT.

The V call is TRBV27, the J call TRBJ2-1, with D possibly matching TRBD2 (6 bases). Per germline, CDR1 MNHEY and CDR2 SMNVEV (reference sequence). The length of the CDR3 is 15 residues. V was trimmed by 3 bases and J by 5 bases, leaving 14 bases between them. The CDR3 nucleotides read TGTGCCAGCAGTTTGGAGGGCCTCGGTAACAATGAGCAGTTCTTC. Encoded protein: CASSLEGLGNNEQFF.

The J gene is TRBJ2-7, the V gene TRBV28; TRBD2 aligns across 12 bases. CDR3 length equals 18 residues. J was trimmed by 2 bases and V by 5 bases; bases with no gene match: 13. Germline values: CDR1 MDHEN, CDR2 SYDVKM. The CDR3 is CASSTTGRLAGAPYEQYF. The CDR3 nucleotides read TGTGCCAGCAGTACGACAGGGAGACTAGCGGGAGCGCCCTACGAGCAGTACTTC.

The chain combines TRBV7-2 with TRBJ2-7; D possibly corresponds to TRBD2 (7 bases). This CDR3 is 18 amino acids long. Germline V lookup: CDR1 SGHTA, CDR2 FQGNSA. Trimming shortened V by 1 base and J by 4 bases, and 23 bases separated the two germline ends. The CDR3 DNA is TGTGCCAGCAGCTTAGATGGGGAAGGGGGGGGTGGCTTGTACGAGCAGTACTTC. Translating gives CASSLDGEGGGGLYEQYF.

The gene calls are TRBV5-8 and TRBJ2-7, with D tentatively TRBD1 (5 bases). CDR3 length: 12 residues. The V end was cut by 3 bases, the J end by 4 bases, with 8 bases between. Germline CDR1 and CDR2: SGHTS and YDEGEE. CDR3 region: CASSSQGYEQYF. CDR3 nucleotides: TGTGCCAGCAGCTCCCAGGGTTACGAGCAGTACTTC.

The V call is TRBV6-5, the J call TRBJ2-5; 7 bases line up with TRBD1. With V trimmed by 0 bases and J by 2 bases, 0 bases remained unmatched. The germline gives CDR1 MNHEY, CDR2 SVGAGI. The CDR3 is made up of 14 amino acids. This chain's CDR3 is CASSYSTGQETQYF. The DNA of the CDR3 is TGTGCCAGCAGTTACTCGACAGGGCAAGAGACCCAGTACTTC.